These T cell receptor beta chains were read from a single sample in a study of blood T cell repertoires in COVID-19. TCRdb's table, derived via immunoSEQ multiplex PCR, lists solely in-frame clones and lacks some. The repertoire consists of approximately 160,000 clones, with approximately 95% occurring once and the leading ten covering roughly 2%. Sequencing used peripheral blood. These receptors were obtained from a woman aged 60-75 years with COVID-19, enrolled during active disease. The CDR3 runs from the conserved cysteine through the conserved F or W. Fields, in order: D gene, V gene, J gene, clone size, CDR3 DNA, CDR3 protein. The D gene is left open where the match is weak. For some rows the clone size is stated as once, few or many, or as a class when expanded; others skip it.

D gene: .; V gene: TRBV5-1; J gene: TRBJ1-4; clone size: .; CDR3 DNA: TGCGCCAGCAGCTTGGCCAATTCGGGTGGGGAAAAACTGTTTTTT; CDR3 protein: CASSLANSGGEKLFF
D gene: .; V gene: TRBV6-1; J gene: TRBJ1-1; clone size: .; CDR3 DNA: TGTGCCAGCAGTGAAGCAAGGAGGGGCACTGAAGCTTTCTTT; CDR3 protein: CASSEARRGTEAFF
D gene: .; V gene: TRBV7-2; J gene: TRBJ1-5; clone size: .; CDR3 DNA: TGTGCCAGCAGCGAGGACAGAAATCAGCCCCAGCATTTT; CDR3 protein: CASSEDRNQPQHF
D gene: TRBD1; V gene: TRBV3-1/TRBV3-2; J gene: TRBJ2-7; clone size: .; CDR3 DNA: TGTGCCAGCAGGCAAGGCTCCGGGACAGAAGTCCCCCCTAACTACGAGCAGTACTTC; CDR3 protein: CASRQGSGTEVPPNYEQYF
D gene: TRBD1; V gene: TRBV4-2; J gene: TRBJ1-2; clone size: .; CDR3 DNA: TGTGCCAGCAGCCTCCGGGACAGGGGGCTGGATGGCTACACCTTC; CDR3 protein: CASSLRDRGLDGYTF
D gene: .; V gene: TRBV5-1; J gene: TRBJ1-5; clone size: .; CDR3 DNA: TGCGCCAGCAGCTTGGAGGGCGGGAGCAATCAGCCCCAGCATTTT; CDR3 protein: CASSLEGGSNQPQHF
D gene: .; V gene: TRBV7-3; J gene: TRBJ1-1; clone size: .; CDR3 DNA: TGTGCCAGCAGCTTTAAGCCTCCGAACACTGAAGCTTTCTTT; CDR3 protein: CASSFKPPNTEAFF
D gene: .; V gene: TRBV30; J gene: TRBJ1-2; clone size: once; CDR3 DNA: TGTGCCTGGAGCCCGGGGTTCCCGGGCTACACCTTC; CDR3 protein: CAWSPGFPGYTF
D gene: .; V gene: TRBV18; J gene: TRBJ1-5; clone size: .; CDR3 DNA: TGTGCCAGCTCAGGCCAGGGAAATCAGCCCCAGCATTTT; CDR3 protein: CASSGQGNQPQHF
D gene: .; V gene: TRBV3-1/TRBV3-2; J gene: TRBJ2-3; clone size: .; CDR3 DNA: TGTGCCAGCAGCCGCCGGTCGGTAGCAGATACGCAGTATTTT; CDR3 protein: CASSRRSVADTQYF
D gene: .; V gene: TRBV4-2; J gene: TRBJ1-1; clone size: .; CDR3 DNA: TGTGCCAGCAGCCCCCTTGGAGACACTGAAGCTTTCTTT; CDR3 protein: CASSPLGDTEAFF
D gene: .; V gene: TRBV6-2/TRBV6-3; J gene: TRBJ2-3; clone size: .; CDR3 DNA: TGTGCCAGCAGTTACTGGCTTCCCGTTGGGGCGAGCACAGATACGCAGTATTTT; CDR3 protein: CASSYWLPVGASTDTQYF
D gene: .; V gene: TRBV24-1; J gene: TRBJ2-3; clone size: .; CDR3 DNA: TGTGCCACCAGTGATGGGGCCAGCTCTAGCACAGATACGCAGTATTTT; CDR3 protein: CATSDGASSSTDTQYF
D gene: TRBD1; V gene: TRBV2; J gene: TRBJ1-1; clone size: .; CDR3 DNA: TGTGCCAGCAGGCCCGACAGGGTGAACACTGAAGCTTTCTTT; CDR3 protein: CASRPDRVNTEAFF
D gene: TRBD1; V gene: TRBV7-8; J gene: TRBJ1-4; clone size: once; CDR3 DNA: TGTGCCAGCAGCCTCGGACAGGTTGTAGGGGAAAAACTGTTTTTT; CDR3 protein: CASSLGQVVGEKLFF
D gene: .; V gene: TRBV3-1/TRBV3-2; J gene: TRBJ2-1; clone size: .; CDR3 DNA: TGTGCCAGCAGCCATAGCAATGAGCAGTTCTTC; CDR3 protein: CASSHSNEQFF
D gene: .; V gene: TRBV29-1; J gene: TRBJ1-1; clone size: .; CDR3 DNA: TGCAGCGTTGAAGAGACAGGAGCGAACACTGAAGCTTTCTTT; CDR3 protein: CSVEETGANTEAFF
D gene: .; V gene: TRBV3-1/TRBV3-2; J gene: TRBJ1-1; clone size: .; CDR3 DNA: TGTGCCAGCAGATCCACGGGGTTCGGCACTGAAGCTTTCTTT; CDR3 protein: CASRSTGFGTEAFF
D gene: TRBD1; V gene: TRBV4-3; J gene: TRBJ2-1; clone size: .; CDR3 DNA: TGCGCCAGCAGCCAAGATCGCGCAGGGGGCTCCGAGCAGTTCTTC; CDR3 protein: CASSQDRAGGSEQFF
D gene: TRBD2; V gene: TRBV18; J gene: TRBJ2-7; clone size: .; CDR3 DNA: TGTGCCAGCTCACCCGGGACTAGTGACAACGAGCAGTACTTC; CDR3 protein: CASSPGTSDNEQYF
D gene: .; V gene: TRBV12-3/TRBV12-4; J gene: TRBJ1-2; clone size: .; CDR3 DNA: TGTGCCAGCAGCCCCAGGGAATTTTACGGCTACACCTTC; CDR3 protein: CASSPREFYGYTF
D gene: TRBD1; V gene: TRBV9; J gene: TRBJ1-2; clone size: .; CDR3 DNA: TGTGCCAGCAGCGTAGCCAGGGGGCGCGACTATGGCTACACCTTC; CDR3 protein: CASSVARGRDYGYTF
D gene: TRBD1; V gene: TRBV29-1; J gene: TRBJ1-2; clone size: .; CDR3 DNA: TGCAGCGCTACGGACAGGGCGGATGGCTACACCTTC; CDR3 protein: CSATDRADGYTF
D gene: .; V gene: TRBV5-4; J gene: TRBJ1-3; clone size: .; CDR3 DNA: TGTGCCAGCAGCCCGACAGGTCCTAGTCCTGGAAACACCATATATTTT; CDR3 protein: CASSPTGPSPGNTIYF
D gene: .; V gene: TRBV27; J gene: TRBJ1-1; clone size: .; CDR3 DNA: TGTGCCAGCAGTTTCAGTTTAAACACTGAAGCTTTCTTT; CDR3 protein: CASSFSLNTEAFF
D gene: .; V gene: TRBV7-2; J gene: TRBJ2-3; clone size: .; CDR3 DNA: TGTGCCAGCAGCGTACCAGGGACAGATACGCAGTATTTT; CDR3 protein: CASSVPGTDTQYF
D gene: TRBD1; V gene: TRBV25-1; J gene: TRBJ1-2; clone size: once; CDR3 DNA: TGTGCCAGCGGGGACAGGGGCTATGGCTACACCTTC; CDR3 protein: CASGDRGYGYTF